This entry lists 32 T cell receptor beta chains sequenced from one sample in a study of identical twins. Each CDR3 protein gets one entry after TCRdb re-called the 5' RACE reads with MiXCR. The profile shows a few hundred thousand distinct CDR3 sequences, 7.5% to 10% of them singletons. These data also featured in a second study, about yellow fever vaccine responses in identical twins.

Sequencing was performed on PBMCs. The receptor set was obtained from a woman aged 18-30 years in good health.

This clonotype was seen a few times. The chain recombines TRBV6-5 with TRBJ2-5; no definite D call. CDR1 is MNHEY and CDR2 is SVGAGI in the germline V gene. CDR3 length: 13 residues. The V gene lost 2 bases and the J gene lost 7 bases, with 11 bases spanning the gap. This CDR3 reads CASSYVGYGTQYF. The DNA of the CDR3 is TGTGCCAGCAGTTACGTCGGATATGGGACCCAGTACTTC.

This clonotype was found many times. The chain couples TRBV28 to TRBJ2-7; tentatively, D is TRBD1 or TRBD2 (5 bases each). The CDR3 length is 14 residues. Looked up from germline, CDR1 is MDHEN and CDR2 is SYDVKM. The ends were cut back, 5 bases at V and 0 bases at J, with 11 bases in the middle. This chain's CDR3 is CASSVVGASYEQYF. The CDR3 nucleotides are TGTGCCAGCAGTGTAGTCGGGGCCTCCTACGAGCAGTACTTC.

The chain joins TRBV6-2 or TRBV6-3 to TRBJ2-3; D ambiguous. Trimming pared 6 bases from V and 6 bases from J, leaving 16 bases between. CDR3 size: 14 residues. From germline, CDR1 is MNHEY and CDR2 SVGEGT. The CDR3 nucleotides read TGTGCCAGCAGCCAGACACCCTCGTTGGATACGCAGTATTTT. Translation: CASSQTPSLDTQYF.

This clonotype was found a few times. This chain links TRBV5-5 with TRBJ1-5; TRBD1 matches at 9 bases. The CDR3 is 15 residues long. Germline V gene sequence: CDR1 SGHKS, CDR2 YYEKEE (reference sequence). The trim removed 0 bases at V and 5 bases at J, leaving 3 bases unmatched. CDR3 sequence reads: CASSLDTGGDQPQHF. CDR3 sequence (DNA): TGTGCCAGCAGCTTGGATACAGGGGGCGATCAGCCCCAGCATTTT. Combining the CDR3 with reference TRBV5-5 and TRBJ1-5 gives the whole variable domain DAGVTQSPTHLIKTRGQQVTLRCSPISGHKSVSWYQQVLGQGPQFIFQYYEKEERGRGNFPDRFSARQFPNYSSELNVNALLLGDSALYLCASSLDTGGDQPQHFGDGTRLSIL.

This clonotype was observed a handful of times. This chain uses TRBV20-1 with TRBJ2-3, with 12 bases identical to TRBD2. This CDR3 is built from 16 residues. CDR1 and CDR2 (germline): DFQATT, SNEGSKA (reference sequence). V lost 5 bases, J lost 0 bases, and 6 bases stayed unmatched. The CDR3 sequence is CSALAGLAGSTDTQYF. The CDR3 nucleotides read TGCAGTGCTTTGGCGGGACTAGCGGGTAGCACAGATACGCAGTATTTT.

Many counts were recorded for this clonotype. V usage is TRBV7-3 and J usage is TRBJ2-3, with 12 bases lining up with TRBD2. Germline V gene sequence: CDR1 SGHTA, CDR2 FQGTGA. This CDR3 region has 17 residues. The V gene end was trimmed by 6 bases and the J gene end by 5 bases; junction bases not matched to a gene: 12. CDR3 nucleotide sequence: TGTGCCAGCAGTCAAGGGCTAGCGGGGGGGCCGGTAGATACGCAGTATTTT. Amino acids: CASSQGLAGGPVDTQYF.

This clonotype has a handful of counts. The genes are TRBV13 and TRBJ2-7, with unresolved D. Trimming shortened V by 1 base and J by 3 bases, and 13 bases separated the two germline ends. CDR3 size: 15 residues. In germline, CDR1 is PRHDT, CDR2 FYEKMQ (reference sequence). The CDR3 DNA is TGTGCCAGCAGCTTAGCCGAGAGACCTAACTACGAGCAGTACTTC. Translating it yields CASSLAERPNYEQYF.

Worth noting for this clonotype: The junction departs from the called germline gene at one end, perhaps through a read error. The V and J genes are TRBV12-3 or TRBV12-4 and TRBJ2-5; tentatively, D is TRBD1 (5 bases). The CDR3 is 18 residues long. CDR3 sequence (DNA): TGTGCCCGCAGTTTAAATGGGCAGGGATTTGCCGGCCAAGAGACCCAGTACTTC. Amino acid sequence: CARSLNGQGFAGQETQYF.

The rearrangement joins TRBV28 to TRBJ2-7, with a weak D call TRBD1 (6 bases). Germline lookup yields CDR1 MDHEN and CDR2 SYDVKM. Trimming left V 10 bases short and J 1 base short, with 11 bases between. CDR3 length: 12 residues. The CDR3 here is CATQGRSYEQYF. The CDR3 DNA follows: TGTGCCACCCAGGGGCGATCCTACGAGCAGTACTTC.

The rearrangement links TRBV12-3 or TRBV12-4 to TRBJ2-3; 7 nucleotides match TRBD2. CDR3 size: 15 residues. The V segment lost 7 bases and the J segment 2 bases; nucleotides outside the gene matches: 9. The DNA of the CDR3 is TGTGCCAGCACCAAAACGGGGGGAATCACAGATACGCAGTATTTT. Translating gives CASTKTGGITDTQYF.

This clonotype was counted a few times. The chain recombines TRBV6-2 or TRBV6-3 with TRBJ2-7, with 9 positions matching TRBD1. Per germline, CDR1 MNHEY and CDR2 SVGEGT. The CDR3 length is 14 residues. The ends lost 4 bases at V and 0 bases at J; junction bases unmatched: 1. This chain's CDR3 is CASSWTGVSYEQYF. CDR3 coding DNA: TGTGCCAGCAGTTGGACAGGGGTCTCCTACGAGCAGTACTTC.

This clonotype was counted between two and nine times. The chain carries TRBV20-1 and TRBJ2-1; 9 bases line up with TRBD2. This CDR3 contains 16 residues. Per germline, CDR1 DFQATT and CDR2 SNEGSKA (reference sequence). J was trimmed by 1 base and V by 1 base; bases with no gene match: 5. CDR3 protein: CSARGLAGASYNEQFF. In DNA form, the CDR3 reads TGCAGTGCTAGAGGTTTAGCGGGGGCTTCCTACAATGAGCAGTTCTTC.

This clonotype occurred a few times. The chain has TRBV11-2 and TRBJ2-7; 12 positions agree with TRBD2. This CDR3 is built from 16 residues. Germline CDR1 SGHAT, CDR2 FQNNGV. V trimming: 2 bases; J trimming: 4 bases; junction bases outside the gene matches: 6. The CDR3 sequence is CASSLTSGGSIYEQYF. The CDR3, as DNA: TGTGCCAGCAGCTTAACTAGCGGGGGGAGTATTTACGAGCAGTACTTC.

This clonotype showed up many times. The chain combines TRBV4-3 with TRBJ2-3; TRBD2 agrees at 10 bases. The CDR3 is 18 amino acids. The trim removed 0 bases at V and 8 bases at J, leaving 14 bases unmatched. The germline gives CDR1 LGHNA, CDR2 YSLEER. CDR3 sequence reads: CASSQDATSGISGGTQYF. Here the CDR3 DNA reads TGCGCCAGCAGCCAAGATGCTACTAGCGGGATTTCGGGAGGTACGCAGTATTTT.

The chain is built from TRBV15 and TRBJ2-7; maybe TRBD1 (6 bases). The CDR3 is 12 amino acids. Trimming removed 1 base at V and 12 bases at J, with 13 bases between. Germline V CDR1 and CDR2: LNHNV, YYDKDF (reference sequence). This chain's CDR3 is CATSRGGQFGYF. CDR3 DNA sequence: TGTGCCACCAGCAGAGGGGGACAATTTGGGTACTTC.

The sample holds many counts of this clonotype. The V and J genes are TRBV5-1 and TRBJ2-1; the match to TRBD2 covers 11 bases. The CDR3 extends over 14 amino acids. The V segment lost 4 bases and the J segment 7 bases; nucleotides outside the gene matches: 4. Looked up from germline, CDR1 is SGHRS and CDR2 is YFSETQ. CDR3: CASSKGLAVNEQFF. Here the CDR3 DNA reads TGCGCCAGCAGCAAGGGACTAGCGGTAAATGAGCAGTTCTTC.

The chain is built from TRBV27 and TRBJ1-1, with D tentatively TRBD1 (6 bases). The CDR3 contains 14 residues. Trimming removed 7 bases from V and 4 bases from J, with 16 bases in between. Germline V lookup: CDR1 MNHEY, CDR2 SMNVEV (reference sequence). The CDR3 loop is CASNPRGPITEAFF. The CDR3 bases are TGTGCCAGCAACCCCCGGGGGCCGATCACTGAAGCTTTCTTT.

This clonotype was observed a single time. The chain couples TRBV4-1 to TRBJ2-7; D perhaps matches TRBD2 (6 bases). Germline loops: CDR1 MGHRA, CDR2 YSYEKL. This CDR3 is built from 11 residues. V lost 4 bases to trimming and J lost 7 bases, with 8 bases between them. This CDR3 is CASSPGLEQYF. Here the CDR3 DNA reads TGCGCCAGCAGCCCGGGACTGGAGCAGTACTTC.

This clonotype appeared many times. A read error may produce the germline difference seen at one junction end. The chain is built from TRBV20-1 and TRBJ2-5; 7 bases are a match to TRBD2. Germline V CDR1 and CDR2: DFQATT, SNEGSKA (reference sequence). This CDR3 contains 12 residues. This chain's CDR3 is CSARSTGQRGDF. CDR3 sequence (DNA): TGCAGTGCTAGATCAACCGGCCAGCGGGGTGACTTC.

This clonotype was seen many times. The genes are TRBV20-1 and TRBJ2-5, with D possibly TRBD2 on 5 matching bases. This CDR3 has 12 amino acids. Germline assignment: CDR1 DFQATT and CDR2 SNEGSKA (reference sequence). The germline V and J ends were trimmed by 7 bases and 7 bases, with 16 bases remaining between them. The CDR3 loop is CSVTSGEVTQYF. CDR3 nucleotides: TGCAGTGTAACTAGTGGCGAGGTGACCCAGTACTTC.

This clonotype was counted between two and nine times. The chain links TRBV11-2 to TRBJ2-7, with 7 bases aligning to TRBD1. The CDR3 has 16 residues. With V trimmed by 2 bases and J by 2 bases, 9 bases remained unmatched. Germline lookup yields CDR1 SGHAT and CDR2 FQNNGV. This CDR3 reads CASSLWDRDSPYEQYF. CDR3 sequence (DNA): TGTGCCAGCAGCTTATGGGACCGGGACAGTCCCTACGAGCAGTACTTC.

This clonotype was seen repeatedly, ten times or more. The V gene is TRBV7-2, the J gene TRBJ2-1; D tentatively reads TRBD1 or TRBD2 (5 bases each). The CDR3 runs to 15 residues. Trimming removed 5 bases at V and 5 bases at J, with 16 bases between. Germline V CDR1 and CDR2: SGHTA, FQGNSA. As DNA, the CDR3 is TGTGCCAGCAGCCCTAAGGTCAGGGAGAACAATGAGCAGTTCTTC. This translates into CASSPKVRENNEQFF.

This clonotype was seen ten or more times. This chain connects TRBV2 to TRBJ2-1, with 11 nucleotides matching TRBD2. This CDR3 contains 15 residues. Germline V gene data show CDR1 as SNHLY and CDR2 as FYNNEI. After removal of 6 bases from V and 5 bases from J, the junction contained 6 bases not matched to a gene. CDR3 coding DNA: TGTGCCAGCAGCGTAGCGGGAGGGGACAACAATGAGCAGTTCTTC. Protein sequence: CASSVAGGDNNEQFF.

The J gene is TRBJ1-4, the V gene TRBV25-1; the D gene is possibly TRBD1 (5 bases). V was cut by 3 bases and J by 4 bases, with 9 bases left in between. CDR3 length: 14 residues. The germline CDR1 and CDR2 sequences are MGHDK and SYGVNS. In DNA form, the CDR3 reads TGTGCCAGCAGTGAGCACAGGCTTAATGAAAAACTGTTTTTT. Translated: CASSEHRLNEKLFF. The full variable domain, with the rest looked up from reference TRBV25-1 and TRBJ1-4, is EADIYQTPRYLVIGTGKKITLECSQTMGHDKMYWYQQDPGMELHLIHYSYGVNSTEKGDLSSESTVSRIRTEHFPLTLESARPSHTSQYLCASSEHRLNEKLFFGSGTQLSVL.

This clonotype was seen a handful of times. This chain links TRBV5-1 with TRBJ2-3, with D perhaps matching TRBD1 or TRBD2 (5 bases each). Germline V gene data show CDR1 as SGHRS and CDR2 as YFSETQ. V lost 5 bases to trimming and J lost 1 base, with 17 bases between them. CDR3 length: 16 residues. Here the CDR3 DNA reads TGCGCCAGCAGGACCCGAGGGGATGGTGGCACAGATACGCAGTATTTT. The encoded protein is CASRTRGDGGTDTQYF.

The chain recombines TRBV20-1 with TRBJ2-2; D is perhaps TRBD2 (6 bases). Trimming took 0 bases from V and 1 from J, leaving 9 bases between them. The V gene's germline CDR1 is DFQATT and CDR2 SNEGSKA (reference sequence). The CDR3 runs to 15 residues. This CDR3 is CSARDGAGNTGELFF. CDR3 nucleotide sequence: TGCAGTGCTAGAGACGGAGCGGGGAACACCGGGGAGCTGTTTTTT.

This clonotype was picked up many times. The V gene is TRBV10-3, the J gene TRBJ1-4, with D hard to call. Germline CDR1 ENHRY, CDR2 SYGVKD. V dropped 10 bases and J dropped 4 bases, with 28 bases sitting between them. The CDR3 is 18 residues long. The CDR3 bases are TGTGCCACCTTCGGCACGGACCGGACTCCGTCCGTTAATGAAAAACTGTTTTTT. Residues: CATFGTDRTPSVNEKLFF.

In its sample, this clonotype was seen many times. The V and J genes are TRBV15 and TRBJ1-2; no reliable D call. From germline, CDR1 is LNHNV and CDR2 YYDKDF (reference sequence). V gave up 0 bases and J gave up 8 bases, with 13 bases separating them. The CDR3 is 14 residues long. The CDR3 loop reads CATSRDLAAEGYTF. CDR3 DNA: TGTGCCACCAGCAGAGATTTGGCCGCGGAGGGCTACACCTTC.

This clonotype was seen a few times. The chain uses TRBV7-8 and TRBJ2-3, with 10 bases aligning to TRBD2. This CDR3 has 19 residues. Germline CDR1 and CDR2: SGHVS and FQNEAQ. Trimming removed 1 base from V and 2 bases from J; junction bases left unmatched: 12. In nucleotides, the CDR3 is TGTGCCAGCAGCTTAGTAGGGGCTAGCGGGGGCTTTCACACAGATACGCAGTATTTT. Protein product: CASSLVGASGGFHTDTQYF.

This clonotype has at least ten counts. This chain joins TRBV29-1 and TRBJ2-5, with 7 bases identical to TRBD1. The CDR3 has 13 residues. Unmatched junction bases numbered 7, after V lost 6 bases and J lost 3 bases. Germline V lookup: CDR1 SQVTM, CDR2 ANQGSEA. The CDR3 region is CSVLTGMEETQYF. The CDR3 DNA is TGCAGCGTATTGACAGGGATGGAAGAGACCCAGTACTTC. Full variable domain (outside the CDR3, taken from reference TRBV29-1 and TRBJ2-5): SAVISQKPSRDICQRGTSLTIQCQVDSQVTMMFWYRQQPGQSLTLIATANQGSEATYESGFVIDKFPISRPNLTFSTLTVSNMSPEDSSIYLCSVLTGMEETQYFGPGTRLLVL.

This clonotype showed up just a few times. The rearrangement joins TRBV20-1 to TRBJ2-3; D is undetermined. The germline CDR1 and CDR2 sequences are DFQATT and SNEGSKA (reference sequence). This CDR3 has 12 amino acids. The V end lost 5 bases, the J end lost 4 bases, and 10 bases lay between the germline ends. The CDR3 protein is CSAVNLADTQYF. In DNA form, the CDR3 reads TGCAGTGCTGTCAACCTCGCAGATACGCAGTATTTT.

This clonotype was counted between two and nine times. The chain recombines TRBV4-3 with TRBJ2-1, with D possibly TRBD1 on 6 matching bases. V was trimmed by 5 bases and J by 5 bases, leaving 7 bases between them. The germline V gene has CDR1 LGHNA and CDR2 YSLEER. The CDR3 covers 12 residues. This CDR3 is CASSNRDNEQFF. In nucleotides, the CDR3 is TGCGCCAGCAGCAACAGGGACAATGAGCAGTTCTTC.